These 3 T cell receptor beta chains originate from one sample sequenced in a study of OX40 agonist ivuxolimab in advanced cancers. Clones were sequenced by immunoSEQ multiplex PCR, and TCRdb holds only the in-frame ones, with some missing. The repertoire has about 21,000 clones, approximately 80% of them found once; the top ten carry approximately 31%. Specimen: CD4+ or CD8+ T cells sorted from blood, collected in a trial of the OX40 agonist ivuxolimab. The receptors originated from an adult with an advanced solid tumor such as melanoma, head and neck, liver or kidney cancer.

This sequence joins TRBV4-1 and TRBJ2-7, with TRBD2 identical over 13 bases. CDR3 length: 19 residues. The germline V gene has CDR1 MGHRA and CDR2 YSYEKL. V shed 0 bases and J 2 bases; nucleotides not matched to a gene: 10. This CDR3 is CASSQDSRTSGSATYEQYF. Here the CDR3 DNA reads TGCGCCAGCAGCCAAGATTCGAGGACTAGCGGGAGCGCCACCTACGAGCAGTACTTC.

V and J are TRBV10-3 and TRBJ1-3; D is unclear. The CDR3 runs to 13 residues. Germline V gene sequence: CDR1 ENHRY, CDR2 SYGVKD. Trimming removed 6 bases from V and 0 bases from J, with 6 bases in between. DNA for the CDR3: TGTGCCATCAGGTTTAACTCTGGAAACACCATATATTTT. Protein product: CAIRFNSGNTIYF.

The V and J genes are TRBV4-1 and TRBJ1-5; 9 positions match TRBD1. Unmatched junction bases numbered 7, after V lost 0 bases and J lost 1 base. Germline CDR1 reads MGHRA; CDR2 reads YSYEKL. The CDR3 has 18 residues. As DNA, the CDR3 is TGCGCCAGCAGCCAAGATGGGACAGGGTACGGGAGCAATCAGCCCCAGCATTTT. This encodes CASSQDGTGYGSNQPQHF.